This is a list of T cell receptor beta chains from one sample in a study of T cell changes during pregnancy in multiple sclerosis. The protocol was immunoSEQ multiplex PCR, while the TCRdb copy is restricted to in-frame clones and leaves out a portion. Of about 67,000 clones detected, approximately 91% appear once; the ten largest clones hold 1.4%. Specimen: peripheral blood, collected in the second trimester of pregnancy. These receptors all come from a female donor with multiple sclerosis, enrolled in a pregnancy study. CDR3s include the opening cysteine and the closing phenylalanine or tryptophan. Each record gives: J gene, D gene, clone size, V gene, CDR3 DNA, CDR3 protein. The D gene is left open where the match is weak. The size entry is marked missing in some rows and otherwise reads once, few, many or a size class.

TRBJ2-7,TRBD2,.,TRBV10-1,TGCGCCAGCAGTGAGCTAGCGGTAACCTACGAGCAGTACTTC,CASSELAVTYEQYF
TRBJ1-1,.,.,TRBV19,TGTGCCAGTAGTATTGCGGGACCTAGGGAAGCTTTCTTT,CASSIAGPREAFF
TRBJ1-5,.,.,TRBV30,TGTGCCTGGAGTTTGAGGGGGAATCAGCCCCAGCATTTT,CAWSLRGNQPQHF
TRBJ2-1,TRBD2,.,TRBV19,TGTGCCAGTAGAGTCTCGAGCAGGACTAGCGGAGGCACAGGGCAGTTCTTC,CASRVSSRTSGGTGQFF
TRBJ2-1,TRBD2,.,TRBV9,TGTGCCAGCAGCCTGGGACTAGCGGGAGTATTAAATGAGCAGTTCTTC,CASSLGLAGVLNEQFF
TRBJ2-5,.,once,TRBV6-6,TGTGCCATCAGGGGGCTAGCGGCAGAGACCCAGTACTTC,CAIRGLAAETQYF
TRBJ2-4,.,.,TRBV21-1,TGTGCCAGCAGCAAAGCGATTCTAGGGGGGAGGGAAGGAGACATTCAGTACTTC,CASSKAILGGREGDIQYF
TRBJ2-7,.,once,TRBV6-1,TGTGCCAGCAAATTACAGGGATCCCCCTACGAGCAGTACTTC,CASKLQGSPYEQYF
TRBJ2-7,TRBD1,.,TRBV10-3,TGTGCCATCAGTGAGTCGGGGGACAGGCTCTACGAGCAGTACTTC,CAISESGDRLYEQYF
TRBJ2-7,.,.,TRBV7-9,TGTGGGGGAGTAGGGTACGAGCAGTACTTC,CGGVGYEQYF
TRBJ2-5,TRBD2,.,TRBV9,TGTGCCAGCAGCGTAGGGGCGGTTGGCGGGGGGAAGGAGACCCAGTACTTC,CASSVGAVGGGKETQYF
TRBJ2-5,.,.,TRBV30,TGTGCCGGGGGCGGGGGCGGCCAAGAGACCCAGTACTTC,CAGGGGGQETQYF
TRBJ2-7,TRBD1,.,TRBV5-6,TGTGCCAGCACCGTTAGACAGGGCCCTCTCTACGAGCAGTACTTC,CASTVRQGPLYEQYF
TRBJ1-2,.,.,TRBV18,TGTGCCAGCTCACCAGCCGCTGTAGATGGCTACACCTTC,CASSPAAVDGYTF
TRBJ1-1,TRBD1,.,TRBV28,TGTGCCAGCAGTTCCTCACAGGGGGTGGGCACTGAAGCTTTCTTT,CASSSSQGVGTEAFF
TRBJ1-5,TRBD1,.,TRBV6-5,TGTGCCAGCAGTCGGACAGGGAGTAGCAATCAGCCCCAGCATTTT,CASSRTGSSNQPQHF
TRBJ1-2,.,.,TRBV5-4,TGTGCCAGCAGCTTTGAGGAGGGAAGGGGCTACACCTTC,CASSFEEGRGYTF
TRBJ2-7,.,.,TRBV5-1,TGCGCCAGCAGCTTTGGCGGGAATGTGTACTTC,CASSFGGNVYF
TRBJ2-6,.,.,TRBV6-4,TGTGCCAGCAGTGACTGGAGCTCTGGGGCCAACGTCCTGACTTTC,CASSDWSSGANVLTF
TRBJ1-2,.,.,TRBV5-5,TGTGCCAGCAGCCGGGAGGTTCAGGCGAGAGCTAACTATGGCTACACCTTC,CASSREVQARANYGYTF
TRBJ1-1,.,once,TRBV5-1,TGCGCCAGCAGCTTCGGGGGGACTGAAGCTTTCTTT,CASSFGGTEAFF
TRBJ1-2,.,.,TRBV30,TGTGCCTGGAGTACACTAGGGGGTATGGTTAACTATGGCTACACCTTC,CAWSTLGGMVNYGYTF
TRBJ1-2,TRBD1,.,TRBV25-1,TGTGCCAGCAGTGAGGGTTCGACAGGGAACTATGGCTACACCTTC,CASSEGSTGNYGYTF
TRBJ2-7,.,.,TRBV6-1,TGTGCCAGCAGTGAAGCGCTTCAGGGCAGGGGCCCTATCGAGCAGTACTTC,CASSEALQGRGPIEQYF
TRBJ1-1,TRBD1,.,TRBV2,TGTGCCAGCAGCCCCCGTAGGCAGGGGGACACTGAAGCTTTCTTT,CASSPRRQGDTEAFF
TRBJ1-5,.,.,TRBV5-4,TGTGCCAGCAGCTTGGATCCAGGGCTGGATCAGCCCCAGCATTTT,CASSLDPGLDQPQHF
TRBJ1-6,TRBD1,.,TRBV4-3,TGCGCCAGCAGCCCCTCCCGAGACAGGGCTAATTCACCCCTCCACTTT,CASSPSRDRANSPLHF
TRBJ2-7,TRBD2,.,TRBV27,TGTGCCAGCAGGAAGACTAGCGGGGACGGCGAGCAGTACTTC,CASRKTSGDGEQYF
TRBJ1-6,TRBD1,.,TRBV5-6,TGTGCCAGCAGCTTCACTGCGGGACAGGGGGCCTCACCCCTCCACTTT,CASSFTAGQGASPLHF
TRBJ2-2,TRBD1,.,TRBV5-1,TGCGCCAGCAGCTTGGCCGGGACAGGCACCGGGGAGCTGTTTTTT,CASSLAGTGTGELFF
TRBJ2-3,.,.,TRBV18,TGTGCCAGCTCCGGACAGCGGAACACAGATACGCAGTATTTT,CASSGQRNTDTQYF
TRBJ1-2,TRBD1,.,TRBV2,TGTGCCAGCAGTGAGACAACGGACAGGCCGATTGGCTACACCTTC,CASSETTDRPIGYTF
TRBJ2-5,TRBD2,once,TRBV11-2,TGTGCCAGCAGTTGGATAGCGGGGGAGACCCAGTACTTC,CASSWIAGETQYF
TRBJ1-1,.,.,TRBV5-1,TGCGCCAGCAGCTTGGGCCCAGACTCGGAGAACACTGAAGCTTTCTTT,CASSLGPDSENTEAFF
TRBJ2-7,TRBD1,once,TRBV11-3,TGTGCCAGCAGCTTGTCGTACAGGGGGCGAAACGAGCAGTACTTC,CASSLSYRGRNEQYF
TRBJ1-1,.,.,TRBV9,TGTGCCAGCAGCGTAGCTTCAGGAAACACTGAAGCTTTCTTT,CASSVASGNTEAFF
TRBJ1-5,TRBD1,once,TRBV6-5,TGTGCCAGCAGGACAGGGGTGAGTCAGCCCCAGCATTTT,CASRTGVSQPQHF
TRBJ1-2,.,.,TRBV6-1,TGTGCCAGCACCCCCGGGACACCTAACTATGGCTACACCTTC,CASTPGTPNYGYTF
TRBJ1-1,TRBD1,.,TRBV5-1,TGCGCCAGCAGCGGAACGGGACAGGGGAACACTGAAGCTTTCTTT,CASSGTGQGNTEAFF